Sequencing of this T cell receptor (beta chain) was carried out in a study of siplizumab effects on memory and regulatory T cells. Germline V lookup: CDR1 ENHRY, CDR2 SYGVKD. CDR3 length equals 14 residues. Trimming stripped 0 bases from V and 7 bases from J, with 9 bases between. The data were produced by immunoSEQ multiplex PCR, yet TCRdb's version contains in-frame clones alone and is incomplete. Altogether 95,000 to 130,000 clones are present, approximately 94% being singletons, with the ten largest covering roughly 1.8%. The sequence was collected from a human donor in good health. This chain links TRBV10-3 with TRBJ2-2; D perhaps matches TRBD1 (5 bases). The sample consisted of non-Treg CD4+ T cells sorted from blood. The CDR3 spells CAISESKGNGELFF. The CDR3 DNA follows: TGTGCCATCAGTGAGTCGAAGGGGAACGGGGAGCTGTTTTTT.